Detailed here is one T cell receptor beta chain. Primers used in a second PCR of roughly 6 to 12 cycles were a sample-barcoded 5' primer and a J-beta primer mix. MiXCR, applied by TCRdb to the 5' RACE reads, yields one record per CDR3 protein. The table includes 600,000 to 850,000 distinct CDR3 sequences, around 46% detected once. These data are taken from a study of blood T cells in healthy people across ages. Trimming took 0 bases from V and 6 from J; bases not matched to a gene: 7. CDR1 is LNHNV, CDR2 YYDKDF, per germline (reference sequence). The CDR3 runs to 16 residues. The receptor's source is a woman aged 55-70 years in good health. What was sequenced was blood. The chain links TRBV15 to TRBJ2-1, with TRBD2 matching over 8 bases. This CDR3 reads CATSRDIGRGFNEQFF. CDR3 coding DNA: TGTGCCACCAGCAGAGACATCGGGAGGGGATTCAATGAGCAGTTCTTC.